The source of this T cell receptor (beta chain) is a study of blood T cell repertoires in COVID-19. V lost 1 base to trimming and J lost 6 bases; unmatched junction nucleotides: 9. The length of the CDR3 is 16 residues. Germline CDR1 is SGHAT and CDR2 is FQNNGV. The data were produced by immunoSEQ multiplex PCR, yet TCRdb's version contains in-frame clones alone and is incomplete. Of roughly 250,000 clones detected, approximately 85% appear once; the ten largest clones hold less than 2.5%. The chain is built from TRBV11-2 and TRBJ2-1, with 7 bases fitting TRBD2. The TCR was taken from a woman in her fifties or sixties who had recovered from COVID-19. The sequencing input was PBMCs or T cells enriched from blood (not recorded which). The CDR3 bases are TGTGCCAGCAGCTTAGGGAAGGGACTATCACTCAATGAGCAGTTCTTC. Translation gives CASSLGKGLSLNEQFF.